The 26 T cell receptor beta chains reported below all come from one sample, sequenced in a study of blood T cell repertoires in COVID-19. The data were produced by immunoSEQ multiplex PCR, yet TCRdb's version contains in-frame clones alone and is incomplete. The table has roughly 180,000 clones, roughly 83% seen once. Sequencing input: peripheral blood. These receptors came from a woman aged 40 to 49 with COVID-19, enrolled during active disease.

The chain links TRBV6-5 to TRBJ2-3, with D tentatively TRBD2 (5 bases). Trimming pared 7 bases from V and 10 bases from J, leaving 18 bases between. The V gene's germline CDR1 is MNHEY and CDR2 SVGAGI. The CDR3 extends over 13 amino acids. This CDR3 is CASTIVGTAAQYF. CDR3 coding DNA: TGTGCCAGCACCATTGTGGGTACAGCGGCGCAGTATTTT.

This chain connects TRBV7-9 to TRBJ2-1, with D perhaps TRBD2 (5 bases). The CDR3 consists of 11 residues. Germline V lookup: CDR1 SEHNR, CDR2 FQNEAQ (reference sequence). The V and J ends lost 7 bases and 9 bases respectively, with 10 bases between them. Here the CDR3 reads CASTPRGEQFF. CDR3 sequence (DNA): TGTGCCAGCACCCCACGGGGTGAGCAGTTCTTC. Full variable domain (remainder filled in from reference TRBV7-9 and TRBJ2-1): DTGVSQNPRHKITKRGQNVTFRCDPISEHNRLYWYRQTLGQGPEFLTYFQNEAQLEKSRLLSDRFSAERPKGSFSTLEIQRTEQGDSAMYLCASTPRGEQFFGPGTRLTVL.

V is TRBV7-9 and J is TRBJ1-1; D remains unclear. CDR3 length equals 15 residues. V lost 2 bases, J lost 0 bases, and 10 bases lay in between. CDR1 and CDR2 from the germline V gene are SEHNR and FQNEAQ (reference sequence). CDR3 region: CASSLTTTVNTEAFF. The CDR3 DNA reads TGTGCCAGCAGCTTAACTACGACGGTGAACACTGAAGCTTTCTTT.

V is TRBV7-2 and J is TRBJ2-4, with 7 bases that match TRBD2. Germline V gives CDR1 SGHTA, CDR2 FQGNSA. J lost 8 bases, V lost 1 base, and 5 bases had no gene match. This CDR3 has 14 residues. Here the CDR3 DNA reads TGTGCCAGCAGCTTAGTAGTCCGGGGGGACATTCAGTACTTC. The encoded protein is CASSLVVRGDIQYF.

The CDR3 DNA follows: TGCGCCAGCAGCACTAGCGGGAGAAGTGGGGAGCTGTTTTTT. Amino acid sequence: CASSTSGRSGELFF. The chain carries TRBV10-2 and TRBJ2-2, with 11 bases lining up with TRBD2. V lost 6 bases and J lost 8; bases outside the gene matches: 5. This CDR3 comprises 14 residues. CDR1 and CDR2 from the germline V gene are WSHSY and SAAADI.

This clone was detected only a few times. V gene TRBV19 combines with J gene TRBJ2-7; TRBD1 is a possible D gene (6 bases). CDR3 size: 13 residues. Germline loops: CDR1 LNHDA, CDR2 SQIVND (reference sequence). V was trimmed by 4 bases and J by 2 bases, leaving 9 bases between them. The CDR3 is CASSTQGTYEQYF. The DNA of the CDR3 is TGTGCCAGTAGTACACAGGGTACCTACGAGCAGTACTTC.

The CDR3 loop reads CASQPGVGYSYNEQFF. The DNA of the CDR3 is TGTGCCAGCCAGCCCGGGGTGGGGTACTCCTACAATGAGCAGTTCTTC. The rearrangement uses TRBV19 and TRBJ2-1, with a possible D match to TRBD2 (5 bases). Trimming took 9 bases from V and 0 from J, leaving 18 bases between them. The CDR3 is 16 residues long. Germline V gene sequence: CDR1 LNHDA, CDR2 SQIVND (reference sequence).

J is TRBJ1-2 and V is TRBV27; D is unresolved. Germline V gene sequence: CDR1 MNHEY, CDR2 SMNVEV (reference sequence). The CDR3 totals 16 residues. V was shortened by 5 bases and J by 6 bases, with 22 bases between the two germline ends. This CDR3 is CASSPPLRIWANGYTF. As DNA, the CDR3 is TGTGCCAGCAGTCCTCCTTTGAGAATCTGGGCGAATGGCTACACCTTC.

This CDR3 is CASRTPQGTDNSPLHF. CDR3 nucleotides: TGTGCCAGCAGGACCCCACAGGGGACGGATAATTCACCCCTCCACTTT. The chain uses TRBV2 and TRBJ1-6, with 7 bases matching TRBD1. CDR3 length equals 16 residues. V lost 6 bases to trimming and J lost 5 bases; unmatched junction nucleotides: 10. The V gene's germline CDR1 is SNHLY and CDR2 FYNNEI. The variable domain in full, completed from reference TRBV2 and TRBJ1-6, reads EPEVTQTPSHQVTQMGQEVILRCVPISNHLYFYWYRQILGQKVEFLVSFYNNEISEKSEIFDDQFSVERPDGSNFTLKIRSTKLEDSAMYFCASRTPQGTDNSPLHFGNGTRLTVT.

The chain carries TRBV6-5 and TRBJ2-1; D unclear. Germline values: CDR1 MNHEY, CDR2 SVGAGI. V lost 6 bases to trimming and J lost 8 bases, with 14 bases between them. CDR3 length: 13 amino acids. CDR3 DNA: TGTGCCAGCAGCCCGAACGCGGTGGATGAGCAGTTCTTC. It encodes CASSPNAVDEQFF.

The gene calls are TRBV6-5 and TRBJ2-6; D unclear. The CDR3 runs 15 residues. The V and J ends lost 0 bases and 0 bases respectively, with 3 bases between them. The V gene's germline CDR1 is MNHEY and CDR2 SVGAGI. DNA for the CDR3: TGTGCCAGCAGTTACTCGGCCTCTGGGGCCAACGTCCTGACTTTC. Encoded protein: CASSYSASGANVLTF.

The chain joins TRBV24-1 to TRBJ2-7; 9 positions agree with TRBD1. This CDR3 comprises 14 residues. J was trimmed by 5 bases and V by 7 bases; bases with no gene match: 8. CDR1 and CDR2 from the germline V gene are KGHDR and SFDVKD. The CDR3 is CATRGDREVDEQYF. The CDR3 bases are TGTGCCACCAGGGGGGACAGGGAGGTCGACGAGCAGTACTTC.

The chain combines TRBV2 with TRBJ2-1; 9 bases align to TRBD2. This CDR3 region has 13 residues. J was trimmed by 10 bases and V by 8 bases; bases with no gene match: 9. Germline assignment: CDR1 SNHLY and CDR2 FYNNEI. CDR3 bases: TGTGCCAGCGGCGGGACTAGCCCCAGAGAGCAGTTCTTC. Translating it yields CASGGTSPREQFF.

The V call is TRBV19, the J call TRBJ2-1, with 8 bases that match TRBD2. CDR3 length: 15 residues. Trimming removed 3 bases from V and 8 bases from J; junction bases left unmatched: 9. CDR1 and CDR2 (germline): LNHDA, SQIVND (reference sequence). CDR3 residues: CASSIGTGGVDEQFF. As DNA, the CDR3 is TGTGCCAGTAGTATTGGGACGGGGGGGGTTGATGAGCAGTTCTTC.

This rearrangement joins TRBV19 to TRBJ2-5; a possible D gene is TRBD2 (6 bases). Germline V CDR1 and CDR2: LNHDA, SQIVND (reference sequence). The V gene lost 7 bases and the J gene lost 5 bases, with 14 bases spanning the gap. The CDR3 is 13 residues long. The CDR3 nucleotides read TGTGCCAGTATGGGGGAGGCGTTCGAGACCCAGTACTTC. Protein product: CASMGEAFETQYF.

This chain uses TRBV28 with TRBJ1-3; no clear D. Germline V CDR1 and CDR2: MDHEN, SYDVKM. Trimming cost V 4 bases and J 0 bases, with 7 bases left between them. CDR3 length equals 14 residues. CDR3 amino acids: CASSSYSSGNTIYF. CDR3 in DNA: TGTGCCAGCAGTTCCTACAGCTCTGGAAACACCATATATTTT.

This clone was found once. This chain uses TRBV10-3 with TRBJ2-3, with TRBD2 identical over 9 bases. CDR1 is ENHRY and CDR2 is SYGVKD in the germline V gene. The CDR3 extends over 17 amino acids. V trimming: 7 bases; J trimming: 5 bases; junction bases outside the gene matches: 16. DNA for the CDR3: TGTGCCATCACACCCCCCCCCAGCGGGAGGTGGGGAGATACGCAGTATTTT. This sequence encodes CAITPPPSGRWGDTQYF.

V usage is TRBV19 and J usage is TRBJ1-6; 8 bases agree with TRBD1. Germline V gives CDR1 LNHDA, CDR2 SQIVND (reference sequence). CDR3 size: 13 residues. V gave up 7 bases and J gave up 9 bases; unmatched junction bases: 5. The CDR3 DNA is TGTGCCAGTACCCCAGGGGGCCTTTCACCCCTCCACTTT. Residues: CASTPGGLSPLHF.

The chain is built from TRBV27 and TRBJ1-1; D is perhaps TRBD1 (5 bases). This CDR3 has 13 amino acids. Trimming took off 3 bases at V and 8 bases at J, with 13 bases between the two ends. Germline lookup yields CDR1 MNHEY and CDR2 SMNVEV (reference sequence). CDR3 in amino acids: CASSFGAAWEAFF. CDR3 nucleotide sequence: TGTGCCAGCAGTTTTGGGGCTGCCTGGGAAGCTTTCTTT.

V is TRBV9 and J is TRBJ1-1; tentatively, D is TRBD1 (6 bases). Trimming shortened V by 4 bases and J by 3 bases, and 16 bases separated the two germline ends. CDR3 length: 15 amino acids. Per germline, CDR1 SGDLS and CDR2 YYNGEE. The CDR3 DNA is TGTGCCAGCAGCCCCCTGGGACACGGTTACACTGAAGCTTTCTTT. Its protein is CASSPLGHGYTEAFF.

This chain joins TRBV3-1 (or the pseudogene TRBV3-2) and TRBJ1-1; D remains ambiguous. This CDR3 contains 13 residues. Germline-derived CDR1 and CDR2 are LGHDT and YNNKEL (reference sequence). V dropped 6 bases and J dropped 3 bases, with 11 bases sitting between them. The CDR3 spells CASRSLAHTEAFF. The DNA of the CDR3 is TGTGCCAGCAGGTCATTGGCTCACACTGAAGCTTTCTTT.

The chain employs TRBV12-3 or TRBV12-4 and TRBJ1-1; D is undetermined. Trimming shortened V by 2 bases and J by 4 bases, and 5 bases separated the two germline ends. The CDR3 runs to 12 residues. Written as DNA, the CDR3 is TGTGCCAGCAGTTTAAGAGCCACTGAAGCTTTCTTT. Protein: CASSLRATEAFF.

The V and J genes are TRBV25-1 and TRBJ2-3; D is possibly TRBD2 (6 bases). Germline V gives CDR1 MGHDK, CDR2 SYGVNS. This CDR3 has 14 residues. V was shortened by 4 bases and J by 0 bases, with 8 bases between the two germline ends. The chain's CDR3 is CASSAAGSTDTQYF. Here the CDR3 DNA reads TGTGCCAGCAGTGCAGCGGGCAGCACAGATACGCAGTATTTT.

This clone was recorded only once. The V gene is TRBV7-3, the J gene TRBJ2-5; D unresolved. The V and J ends lost 4 bases and 5 bases respectively, with 8 bases between them. CDR1 and CDR2 from the germline V gene are SGHTA and FQGTGA. The CDR3 consists of 12 residues. CDR3 coding DNA: TGTGCCAGCAGCTACTACGGGGAGACCCAGTACTTC. Translated: CASSYYGETQYF.

The rearrangement joins TRBV6-6 to TRBJ2-7, with 7 bases fitting TRBD2. Germline loops: CDR1 MNHNY, CDR2 SVGAGI (reference sequence). The CDR3 spans 15 residues. The V and J ends lost 5 bases and 3 bases, in that order; junction bases with no gene match: 10. CDR3 bases: TGTGCCAGCAGTCCCTCCACGGGAGGCCTCTACGAGCAGTACTTC. Translation gives CASSPSTGGLYEQYF.

This clone was counted a few times. This chain links TRBV6-5 with TRBJ2-1; TRBD1 matches at 9 bases. Germline lookup yields CDR1 MNHEY and CDR2 SVGAGI. J was trimmed by 7 bases and V by 4 bases; bases with no gene match: 8. This CDR3 is 15 amino acids long. CDR3 nucleotides: TGTGCCAGCAGTTCCCAGGGACAGGGTGGAAATGAGCAGTTCTTC. Protein: CASSSQGQGGNEQFF.